This T cell receptor beta chain was recorded in a study of T cells after yellow fever vaccination (dated by TCRdb to about 2019). Regarding the complete study: The SMART-Seq v4 Ultra Low Input RNA kit was used to prepare libraries from fractions with low cell numbers. Blood was drawn at multiple timepoints before and after primary and secondary immunization, with bulk PBMC replicates and cell subsets isolated. To follow T-cell clones before and after primary and booster YFV17D yellow fever vaccination, bulk TCR alpha and beta repertoires were sequenced over time. Two healthy male donors, one aged 18 to 30 and one aged 30 to 39 years, were included in the cohort.

This clonotype was seen only a few times. Which antigen it targets is not known. Per-nucleotide qualities are absent, and no much larger clonotype sits a single base away. This specimen's treatment or condition label, interpreted: live attenuated yellow fever vaccine strain. At each blood-draw timepoint, two biological replicates of bulk PBMCs were collected. PBMCs were isolated from peripheral blood using a standard Ficoll-Paque protocol. TriZol was used to extract RNA from bulk PBMCs, CD4 and CD8 fractions, and dextramer-positive and dextramer-negative fractions. The paper's findings and limits, for the study overall: Computational filtering was needed because FACS-sorted repertoires could contain abundant contaminating clonotypes from the bulk population. Only a couple of donors were included in the study, so the extent to which the findings can be generalized is limited. A small fraction of clonotypes appeared in both the CD4 and CD8 compartments, likely as a result of convergent recombination. After the booster, most of the clones that had expanded following primary vaccination were detected again (almost 98% of CD4 and around 90% of CD8), which suggests that memory was broadly maintained. Compared with the primary T-cell response, the secondary T-cell response was weaker but faster, peaking on day 5 rather than day 15.

Synthesis of TCR cDNA relied on 5'RACE template switching, a step that introduced a universal primer site along with unique molecular identifiers. Priming for cDNA synthesis came from both the TCR alpha and TCR beta constant segments. Libraries were amplified in two PCR steps, with sample barcodes and sequencing adapters added in the second step. Sequencing of libraries was done on Illumina HiSeq 2500 (2x100 bp) or NovaSeq (2x150 bp). The authors processed their data as follows. MIGEC handled demultiplexing of reads and collapsing into UMI consensus sequences, while MiXCR performed V(D)J alignment. Vaccine-responding clonotypes were defined with edgeR using replicate PBMC samples, requiring FDR below 0.01 and a log2 fold change above 5 up to day 15. CD4 or CD8 identity was assigned to each bulk clonotype according to whether the clonotype was present at higher abundance in the sequenced CD4 repertoire or the sequenced CD8 repertoire. TCRdb trimmed public reads at Q25 via fastp, called clones via MiXCR and kept in-frame beta chains. Each CDR3 protein appears once, grouped with its most common genes and DNA. These V and J calls are TCRdb output, not the study's own analysis. The table for this sample lists under 600,000 distinct CDR3 sequences; approximately 12% of them were counted only once. 11% to 15% of the sample is held by the ten biggest clonotypes.

The CDR3 covers 13 residues, taking in both the cysteine and the phenylalanine. Here the CDR3 DNA is all that survives: 39 bases in frame from base 1. V is pared back by 2 bases and J by 3 bases, with 7 bases lying between the germline termini. Reading the germline V gene gives CDR1 KGHSH and CDR2 LQKENI. The source material was PBMCs, sampled on the day of the yellow fever booster vaccination. This TCR was recovered from a man aged 25 to 40 who received the YFV17D yellow fever vaccine. This chain is built from TRBV18 and TRBJ1-2; no confident D gene assignment can be made. Here is the DNA: TGTGCCAGCTCACCAGGGGATTACTATGGCTACACCTTC. The resulting protein is CASSPGDYYGYTF. The reference TRBV18 and TRBJ1-2 proteins fill in what lies around the CDR3, so the full variable domain reads NAGVMQNPRHLVRRRGQEARLRCSPMKGHSHVYWYRQLPEEGLKFMVYLQKENIIDESGMPKERFSAEFPKEGPSILRIQQVVRGDSAAYFCASSPGDYYGYTFGSGTRLTVV.